Listed below are T cell receptor beta chains from one sample, sequenced in a study of T cell repertoires in cytomegalovirus infection. TCRdb reprocessed the reads via MiXCR and lists one record per CDR3 protein. The sample lists about 530,000 distinct CDR3 sequences, 26% occurring once. The sequenced sample was PBMCs. These receptors were collected from a human donor in good health (CMV status not recorded). Some clones in this sample may be carry-over from other donors' samples. The CDR3 runs from the conserved cysteine through the conserved F or W. The order of the fields is J gene, V gene, D gene, clone size, CDR3 DNA, CDR3 protein. The D gene is left open where the match is weak. Part of the rows lack a size; the others show once, few, many or a class for expanded clones.

j_call: TRBJ1-1
v_call: TRBV7-2
d_call: .
clone_size: .
cdr3_nt: TGTGCCAGCAGCTTCGAGGGATTCACGTACGCTTTCTTT
cdr3_aa: CASSFEGFTYAFF

j_call: TRBJ1-4
v_call: TRBV18
d_call: .
clone_size: .
cdr3_nt: TGTGCCAGCTCACCACAGATAGAAGTTAATGAAAAACTGTTTTTT
cdr3_aa: CASSPQIEVNEKLFF

j_call: TRBJ2-1
v_call: TRBV6-2/TRBV6-3
d_call: .
clone_size: .
cdr3_nt: TGTGCCACCCTTAAGGGGGAGGCCTACAATGAGCAGTTCTTC
cdr3_aa: CATLKGEAYNEQFF

j_call: TRBJ1-6
v_call: TRBV12-3/TRBV12-4
d_call: .
clone_size: few
cdr3_nt: TGTGCCAGCAGCTCATGGGGGGGGGGCGCTGATTCACCCCTCCACTTT
cdr3_aa: CASSSWGGGADSPLHF

j_call: TRBJ1-1
v_call: TRBV4-1
d_call: TRBD1
clone_size: .
cdr3_nt: TGCGCCAGCAGCCCACGGACAGGGGAGTCTTTCTTT
cdr3_aa: CASSPRTGESFF

j_call: TRBJ1-2
v_call: TRBV7-2
d_call: .
clone_size: many
cdr3_nt: TGTGCCAGCAGCTTAGAACTTTTCTATGGCTACACCTTC
cdr3_aa: CASSLELFYGYTF

j_call: TRBJ2-7
v_call: TRBV7-9
d_call: TRBD1
clone_size: few
cdr3_nt: TGTGCCGGCGAACGGCGCGGGACAGGGAAAACCTCCTACGAGCAGTACTTC
cdr3_aa: CAGERRGTGKTSYEQYF

j_call: TRBJ1-4
v_call: TRBV3-1
d_call: .
clone_size: few
cdr3_nt: TGTGCCAGCAGCCAACACCGATCAAGCCAAAAGTTTGAAAAACTGTTTTTT
cdr3_aa: CASSQHRSSQKFEKLFF

j_call: TRBJ1-3
v_call: TRBV12-3/TRBV12-4
d_call: .
clone_size: .
cdr3_nt: TGTGCCAGCAGTTTTGGGGTGGCCCTGGACACCATATATTTT
cdr3_aa: CASSFGVALDTIYF

j_call: TRBJ1-1
v_call: TRBV5-6
d_call: .
clone_size: .
cdr3_nt: TGTGCCAGCAGCTTGGGGGACGTAACTGAAGCTTTCTTT
cdr3_aa: CASSLGDVTEAFF

j_call: TRBJ1-1
v_call: TRBV27
d_call: .
clone_size: .
cdr3_nt: TGTGCCAGCAGTTCCTACAGGATAATGAACACTGAAGCTTTCTTT
cdr3_aa: CASSSYRIMNTEAFF

j_call: TRBJ2-7
v_call: TRBV7-8
d_call: TRBD1
clone_size: once
cdr3_nt: TGTGCCAGCAGTCCACCGACAGGGGGAATTAACTTC
cdr3_aa: CASSPPTGGINF

j_call: TRBJ1-3
v_call: TRBV12-3/TRBV12-4
d_call: .
clone_size: .
cdr3_nt: TGTGCCAGCAGTTTTGGGGACGCTGGAAACACCATATATTTT
cdr3_aa: CASSFGDAGNTIYF

j_call: TRBJ2-2
v_call: TRBV19
d_call: .
clone_size: .
cdr3_nt: TGTGCCAGTAAGAGCCCCCGAAAGCGCTACGGTCGGGCCGGGGAGCTGTTTTTT
cdr3_aa: CASKSPRKRYGRAGELFF

j_call: TRBJ2-5
v_call: TRBV29-1
d_call: .
clone_size: .
cdr3_nt: TGCAGCGTTGAAGGGTGGTCGGGAGAGACCCAGTACTTC
cdr3_aa: CSVEGWSGETQYF

j_call: TRBJ1-5
v_call: TRBV19
d_call: TRBD1
clone_size: .
cdr3_nt: TGTGCCAGTAGCCACCGGGACAGGCGGTATCAGCCCCAGCATTTT
cdr3_aa: CASSHRDRRYQPQHF

j_call: TRBJ2-5
v_call: TRBV19
d_call: .
clone_size: .
cdr3_nt: TGTGCCAGTAGTATAATCCTCCAAGAGACCCAGTACTTC
cdr3_aa: CASSIILQETQYF

j_call: TRBJ2-6
v_call: TRBV7-2
d_call: .
clone_size: many
cdr3_nt: TGTGCCAGCAGCTTTCAGGGTACTGGAGGGGCCAACGTCCTGACTTTC
cdr3_aa: CASSFQGTGGANVLTF

j_call: TRBJ2-5
v_call: TRBV15
d_call: TRBD1
clone_size: .
cdr3_nt: TGTGCCACCAGCAGGGACAGGGTGTCGACCGAGACCCAGTACTTC
cdr3_aa: CATSRDRVSTETQYF

j_call: TRBJ2-1
v_call: TRBV7-2
d_call: .
clone_size: many
cdr3_nt: TGTGCCAGCAGCTTTCGGCGGGGAAATGAGCAGTTCTTC
cdr3_aa: CASSFRRGNEQFF

j_call: TRBJ2-7
v_call: TRBV27
d_call: TRBD2
clone_size: few
cdr3_nt: TGTGCCAGCAGTTTCCTAGCGGGATCCCTAACCTACGAGCAGTACTTC
cdr3_aa: CASSFLAGSLTYEQYF

j_call: TRBJ2-1
v_call: TRBV19
d_call: .
clone_size: .
cdr3_nt: TGTGCCAGTAGTACCACTCGTATCAATGAGCAGTTCTTC
cdr3_aa: CASSTTRINEQFF

j_call: TRBJ2-3
v_call: TRBV18
d_call: .
clone_size: .
cdr3_nt: TGTGCCAGCTCACCTGGTTGGCGGCGCACAGATACGCAGTATTTT
cdr3_aa: CASSPGWRRTDTQYF